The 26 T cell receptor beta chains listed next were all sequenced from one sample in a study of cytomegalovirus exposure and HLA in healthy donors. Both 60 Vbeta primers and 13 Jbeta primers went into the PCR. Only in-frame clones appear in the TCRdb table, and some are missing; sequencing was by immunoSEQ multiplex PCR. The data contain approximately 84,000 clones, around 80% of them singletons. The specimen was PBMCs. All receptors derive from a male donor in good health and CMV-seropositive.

The CDR3 reads CASGQLNTEAFF. In DNA, the CDR3 is TGTGCCAGCGGACAGCTGAACACTGAAGCTTTCTTT. The chain carries TRBV9 and TRBJ1-1; tentatively, D is TRBD1 (6 bases). The CDR3 consists of 12 residues. CDR1 is SGDLS, CDR2 YYNGEE, per germline. Trimming took 7 bases from V and 0 from J, leaving 7 bases between them.

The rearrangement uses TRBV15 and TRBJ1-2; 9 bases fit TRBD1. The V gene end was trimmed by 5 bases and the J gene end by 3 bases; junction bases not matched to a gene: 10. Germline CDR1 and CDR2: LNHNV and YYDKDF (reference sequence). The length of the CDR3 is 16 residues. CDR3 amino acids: CATSGNRGRGYYGYTF. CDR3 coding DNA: TGTGCCACCAGCGGGAACAGGGGGCGAGGATACTATGGCTACACCTTC. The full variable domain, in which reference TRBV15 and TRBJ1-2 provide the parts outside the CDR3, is DAMVIQNPRYQVTQFGKPVTLSCSQTLNHNVMYWYQQKSSQAPKLLFHYYDKDFNNEADTPDNFQSRRPNTSFCFLDIRSPGLGDTAMYLCATSGNRGRGYYGYTFGSGTRLTVV.

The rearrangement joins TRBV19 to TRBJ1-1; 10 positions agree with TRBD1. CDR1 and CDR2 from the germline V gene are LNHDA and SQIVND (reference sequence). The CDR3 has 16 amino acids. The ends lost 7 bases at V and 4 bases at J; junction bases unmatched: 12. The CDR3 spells CASNLRTGGSGTEAFF. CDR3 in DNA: TGTGCCAGTAATTTAAGGACAGGGGGTTCTGGCACTGAAGCTTTCTTT.

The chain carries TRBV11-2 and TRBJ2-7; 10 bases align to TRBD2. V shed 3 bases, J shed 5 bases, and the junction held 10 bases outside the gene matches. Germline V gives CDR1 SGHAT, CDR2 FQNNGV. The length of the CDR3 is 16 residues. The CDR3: CASSLESRLAGDEQYF. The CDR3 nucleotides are TGTGCCAGCAGCTTGGAGTCCCGGCTAGCGGGAGACGAGCAGTACTTC.

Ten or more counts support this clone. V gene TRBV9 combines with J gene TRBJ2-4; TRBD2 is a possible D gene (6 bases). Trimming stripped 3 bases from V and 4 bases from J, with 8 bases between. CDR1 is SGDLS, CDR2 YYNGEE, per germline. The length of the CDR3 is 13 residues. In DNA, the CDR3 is TGTGCCAGCAGCGACGCGGGAAAAAACATTCAGTACTTC. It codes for CASSDAGKNIQYF.

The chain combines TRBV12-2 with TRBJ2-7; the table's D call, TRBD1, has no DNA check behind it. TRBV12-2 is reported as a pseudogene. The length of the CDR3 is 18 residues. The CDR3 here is CASRLDRDNQRQAYEQYF. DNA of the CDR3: TGTGCAAGTCGCTTAGATCGGGACAATCAACGGCAGGCCTACGAGCAGTACTTC.

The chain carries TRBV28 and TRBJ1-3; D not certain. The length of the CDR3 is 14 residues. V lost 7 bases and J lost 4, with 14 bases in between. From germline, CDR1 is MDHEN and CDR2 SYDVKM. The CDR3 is CASIFSGGGNTIYF. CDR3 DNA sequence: TGTGCCAGCATTTTCTCGGGAGGGGGAAACACCATATATTTT. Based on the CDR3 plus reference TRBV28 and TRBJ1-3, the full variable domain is DVKVTQSSRYLVKRTGEKVFLECVQDMDHENMFWYRQDPGLGLRLIYFSYDVKMKEKGDIPEGYSVSREKKERFSLILESASTNQTSMYLCASIFSGGGNTIYFGEGSWLTVV.

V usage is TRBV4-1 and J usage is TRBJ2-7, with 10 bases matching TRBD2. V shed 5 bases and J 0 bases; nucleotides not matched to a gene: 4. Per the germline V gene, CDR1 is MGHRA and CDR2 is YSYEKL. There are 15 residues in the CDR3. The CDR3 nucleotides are TGCGCCAGCAGCTTCACTAGCGGGACCTCCTACGAGCAGTACTTC. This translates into CASSFTSGTSYEQYF.

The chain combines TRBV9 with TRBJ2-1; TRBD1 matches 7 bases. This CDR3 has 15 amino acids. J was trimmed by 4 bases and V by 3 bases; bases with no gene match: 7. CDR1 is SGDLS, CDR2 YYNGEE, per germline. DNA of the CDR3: TGTGCCAGCAGCGGACAGGGAGTGGGATACAATGAGCAGTTCTTC. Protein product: CASSGQGVGYNEQFF.

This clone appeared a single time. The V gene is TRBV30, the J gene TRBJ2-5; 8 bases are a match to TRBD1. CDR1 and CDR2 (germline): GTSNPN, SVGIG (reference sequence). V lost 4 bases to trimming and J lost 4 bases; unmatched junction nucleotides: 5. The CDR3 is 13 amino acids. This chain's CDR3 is CAWNGRGRETQYF. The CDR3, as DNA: TGTGCCTGGAACGGCAGGGGGCGAGAGACCCAGTACTTC.

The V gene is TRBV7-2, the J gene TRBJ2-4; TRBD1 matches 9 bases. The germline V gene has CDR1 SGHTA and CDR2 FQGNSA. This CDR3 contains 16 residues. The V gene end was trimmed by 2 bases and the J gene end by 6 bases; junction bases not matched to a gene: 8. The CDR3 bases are TGTGCCAGCAGCTTATTGGGACAGGGATTTGTAAACATTCAGTACTTC. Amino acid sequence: CASSLLGQGFVNIQYF. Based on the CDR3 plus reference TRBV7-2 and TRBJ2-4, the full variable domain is GAGVSQSPSNKVTEKGKDVELRCDPISGHTALYWYRQSLGQGLEFLIYFQGNSAPDKSGLPSDRFSAERTGGSVSTLTIQRTQQEDSAVYLCASSLLGQGFVNIQYFGAGTRLSVL.

The CDR3 here is CSPYYNEQFF. In nucleotides, the CDR3 is TGCAGTCCCTACTACAATGAGCAGTTCTTC. V is TRBV20-1 and J is TRBJ2-1; D uncertain. This CDR3 has 10 amino acids. Trimming cost V 8 bases and J 3 bases, with 5 bases left between them. The V gene's germline CDR1 is DFQATT and CDR2 SNEGSKA (reference sequence).

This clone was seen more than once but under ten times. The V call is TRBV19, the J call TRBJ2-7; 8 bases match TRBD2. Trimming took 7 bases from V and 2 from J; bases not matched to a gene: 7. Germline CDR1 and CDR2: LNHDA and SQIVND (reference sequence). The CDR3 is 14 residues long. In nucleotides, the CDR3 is TGTGCCAGTACCCCGGGCGGGAGGCCCTACGAGCAGTACTTC. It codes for CASTPGGRPYEQYF.

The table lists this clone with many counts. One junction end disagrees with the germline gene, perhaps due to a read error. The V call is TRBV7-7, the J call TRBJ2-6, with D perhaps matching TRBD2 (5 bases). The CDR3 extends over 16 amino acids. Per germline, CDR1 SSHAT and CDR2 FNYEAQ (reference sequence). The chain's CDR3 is CASRTSEGSGANVLTF. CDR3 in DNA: TGTGCTAGCAGAACTTCAGAGGGCTCTGGGGCCAACGTCCTGACTTTC.

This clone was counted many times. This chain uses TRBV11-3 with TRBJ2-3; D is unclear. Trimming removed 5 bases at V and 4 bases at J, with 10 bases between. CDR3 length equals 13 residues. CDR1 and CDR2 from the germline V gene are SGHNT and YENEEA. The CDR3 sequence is CASSARVSDTQYF. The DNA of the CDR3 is TGTGCCAGCAGCGCGAGAGTCTCAGATACGCAGTATTTT. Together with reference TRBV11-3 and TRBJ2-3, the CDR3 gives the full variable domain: EAGVVQSPRYKIIEKKQPVAFWCNPISGHNTLYWYLQNLGQGPELLIRYENEEAVDDSQLPKDRFSAERLKGVDSTLKIQPAELGDSAVYLCASSARVSDTQYFGPGTRLTVL.

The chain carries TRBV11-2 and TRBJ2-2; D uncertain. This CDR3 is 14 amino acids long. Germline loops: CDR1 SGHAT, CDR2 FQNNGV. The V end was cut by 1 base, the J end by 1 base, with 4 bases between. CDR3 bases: TGTGCCAGCAGCTTAGGCGGGAACACCGGGGAGCTGTTTTTT. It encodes CASSLGGNTGELFF.

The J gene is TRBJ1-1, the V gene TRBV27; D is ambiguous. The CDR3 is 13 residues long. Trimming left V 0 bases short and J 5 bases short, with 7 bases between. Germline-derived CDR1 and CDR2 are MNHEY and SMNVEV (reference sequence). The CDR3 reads CASSLSRKTEAFF. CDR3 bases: TGTGCCAGCAGTTTATCGAGGAAAACTGAAGCTTTCTTT.

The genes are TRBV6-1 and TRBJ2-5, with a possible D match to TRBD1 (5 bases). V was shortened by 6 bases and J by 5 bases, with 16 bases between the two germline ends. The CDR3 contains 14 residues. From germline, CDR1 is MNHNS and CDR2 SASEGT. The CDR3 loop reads CASSSAQGWETQYF. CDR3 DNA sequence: TGTGCCAGCAGCTCAGCGCAGGGTTGGGAGACCCAGTACTTC.

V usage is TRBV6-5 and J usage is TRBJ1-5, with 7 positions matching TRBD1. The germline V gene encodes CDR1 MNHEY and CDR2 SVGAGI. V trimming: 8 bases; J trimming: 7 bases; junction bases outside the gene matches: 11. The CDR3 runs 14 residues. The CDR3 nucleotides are TGTGCCAGCCGCGTAGGGGGCGTGGGACAGCCCCAGCATTTT. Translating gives CASRVGGVGQPQHF.

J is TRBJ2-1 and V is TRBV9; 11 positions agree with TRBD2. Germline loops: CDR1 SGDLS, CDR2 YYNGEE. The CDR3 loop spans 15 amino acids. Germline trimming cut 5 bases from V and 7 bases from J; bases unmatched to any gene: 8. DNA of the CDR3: TGTGCCAGCAGTTACTTAGCGGGAGGGATTAATGAGCAGTTCTTC. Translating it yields CASSYLAGGINEQFF.

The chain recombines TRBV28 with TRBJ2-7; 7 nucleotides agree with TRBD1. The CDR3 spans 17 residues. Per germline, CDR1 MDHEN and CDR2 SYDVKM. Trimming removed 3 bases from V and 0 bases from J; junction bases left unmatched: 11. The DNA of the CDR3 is TGTGCCAGCAGTTTGGTCGGACAGGCGATAAGCTCCTACGAGCAGTACTTC. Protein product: CASSLVGQAISSYEQYF.

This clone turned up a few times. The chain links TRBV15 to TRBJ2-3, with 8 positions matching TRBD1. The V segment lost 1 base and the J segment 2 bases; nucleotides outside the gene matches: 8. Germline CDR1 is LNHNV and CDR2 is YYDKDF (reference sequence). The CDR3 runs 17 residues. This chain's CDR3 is CATSRGSGQGPTDTQYF. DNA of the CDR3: TGTGCCACCAGCAGAGGATCTGGACAGGGACCCACAGATACGCAGTATTTT.

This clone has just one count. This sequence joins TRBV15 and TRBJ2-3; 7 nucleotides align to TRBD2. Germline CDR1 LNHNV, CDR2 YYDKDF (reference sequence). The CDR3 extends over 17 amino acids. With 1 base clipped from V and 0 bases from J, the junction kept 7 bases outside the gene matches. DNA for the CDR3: TGTGCCACCAGCAGAGTGGGACTACTCCTGAGCACAGATACGCAGTATTTT. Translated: CATSRVGLLLSTDTQYF.

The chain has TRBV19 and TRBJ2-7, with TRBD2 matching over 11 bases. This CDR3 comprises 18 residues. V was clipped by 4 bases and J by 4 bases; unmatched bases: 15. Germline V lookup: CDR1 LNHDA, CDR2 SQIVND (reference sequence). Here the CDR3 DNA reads TGTGCCAGTAGTAGTGAGGCCGCTAGCGGGAGGACGGCTTACGAGCAGTACTTC. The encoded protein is CASSSEAASGRTAYEQYF.

CDR3 sequence (DNA): TGTGCCAGCAGCTTAGTTAGCCTCACAGATACGCAGTATTTT. Its translation is CASSLVSLTDTQYF. V and J are TRBV11-2 and TRBJ2-3; D is unresolved. From germline, CDR1 is SGHAT and CDR2 FQNNGV. The CDR3 sequence is 14 residues long. Trimming took off 1 base at V and 2 bases at J, with 7 bases between the two ends.

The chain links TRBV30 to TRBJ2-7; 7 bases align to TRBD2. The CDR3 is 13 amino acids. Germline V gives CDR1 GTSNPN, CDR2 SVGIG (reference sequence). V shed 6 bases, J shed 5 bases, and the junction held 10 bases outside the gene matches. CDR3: CACLVAGNHEQYF. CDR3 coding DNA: TGTGCCTGCCTAGTAGCGGGTAACCACGAGCAGTACTTC.